Below, one T cell receptor (beta chain) is given with its context. Its antigen remains unidentified. The data were taken from a study of T cell responses to AZD1222 COVID-19 vaccine. Method: immunoSEQ multiplex PCR; TCRdb's copy keeps in-frame clones and lacks some. The sample has over 100,000 clones, just over 90% seen once. Study outcomes and limitations: Increased Spike-specific TCR breadth and depth were observed after two AZD1222 doses. The study sampled repertoires only after the peak T cell response. The study reported that nearly half of spike-specific TCRs target unmutated variant regions.

The clonotype comes from an adult in good health. Sequencing was performed on peripheral blood, taken on day 0 of AZD1222 vaccination.

CDR3 nucleotide sequence: TGTGCCAGCAGCGGGACCGACAGTGCGGGCGCCAAAAACATTCAGTACTTC. Encoded protein: CASSGTDSAGAKNIQYF. This chain joins TRBV5-4 and TRBJ2-4, with D possibly being TRBD1 or TRBD2 (5 bases each). V was shortened by 4 bases and J by 1 base, with 18 bases between the two germline ends. From germline, CDR1 is SGHNT and CDR2 YYREEE (reference sequence). The CDR3 spans 17 residues. The variable domain in full, completed from reference TRBV5-4 and TRBJ2-4, reads ETGVTQSPTHLIKTRGQQVTLRCSSQSGHNTVSWYQQALGQGPQFIFQYYREEENGRGNFPPRFSGLQFPNYSSELNVNALELDDSALYLCASSGTDSAGAKNIQYFGAGTRLSVL.